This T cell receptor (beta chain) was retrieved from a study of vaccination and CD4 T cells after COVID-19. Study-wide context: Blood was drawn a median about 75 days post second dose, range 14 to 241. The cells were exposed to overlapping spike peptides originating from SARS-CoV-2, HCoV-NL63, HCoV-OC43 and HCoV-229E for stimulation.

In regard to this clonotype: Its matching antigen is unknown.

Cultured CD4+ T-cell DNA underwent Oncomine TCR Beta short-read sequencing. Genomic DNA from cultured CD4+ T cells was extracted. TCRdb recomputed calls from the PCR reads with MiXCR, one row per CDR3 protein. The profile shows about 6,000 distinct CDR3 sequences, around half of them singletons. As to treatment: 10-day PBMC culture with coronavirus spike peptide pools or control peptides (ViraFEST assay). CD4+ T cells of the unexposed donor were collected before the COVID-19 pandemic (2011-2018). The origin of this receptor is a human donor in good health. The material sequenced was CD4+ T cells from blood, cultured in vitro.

DNA for the CDR3: TGCAGTGCTAGAGCCAGAGCCAAAAACATTCAGTACTTC. Translated: CSARARAKNIQYF. The chain carries TRBV20-1 and TRBJ2-4, with unresolved D. Germline V gene lookup returns CDR1 DFQATT and CDR2 SNEGSKA (reference sequence). Trimming removed 1 base at V and 0 bases at J, with 4 bases between. The CDR3 runs 13 residues.